This T cell receptor beta chain is drawn from a study of identical twins. This clonotype was seen many times. All donors comprised healthy Caucasians. V was clipped by 4 bases and J by 6 bases; unmatched bases: 11. The CDR3 sequence is 15 residues long. CDR1 KGHSH and CDR2 LQKENI come from the germline V gene. Addition of a universal primer site occurred through template switching, and cDNA carried unique molecular identifiers. TCRdb re-called the 5' RACE reads through MiXCR, storing one row per CDR3 protein. Of around 510,000 distinct CDR3 sequences in the sample, 13% to 15% were seen once. This sample was also put to use in a study of yellow fever vaccine responses in identical twins.

The clonotype comes from a woman between 18 and 29 years old in good health. The sequenced sample consisted of CD4+ T cells sorted from blood. The chain employs TRBV18 and TRBJ2-7; 8 positions match TRBD2. The DNA of the CDR3 is TGTGCCAGCTCACGAGGACTAGCCGGGGGGGTCGAGCAGTACTTC. Protein: CASSRGLAGGVEQYF.